The clone carrying this T cell receptor beta chain has a count of ten or more. This record comes from a study of T cell repertoires in cytomegalovirus infection. TCRdb used MiXCR to reprocess the reads, holding one entry per CDR3 protein. The sample yields about 190,000 distinct CDR3 sequences, approximately 9.6% seen once. The V gene's germline CDR1 is SGHVS and CDR2 FQNEAQ. V was pared by 5 bases and J by 8 bases, with 9 bases between. The CDR3 consists of 12 residues. The material sequenced was PBMCs. V gene TRBV7-8 combines with J gene TRBJ1-4; D is unclear. The sequence derives from a human donor in good health (CMV status not recorded). Some clones in this sample may be carry-over from other donors' samples. The CDR3 region has the DNA TGTGCCAGCAGCGATAGGCGGGAAAAACTGTTTTTT. Protein sequence: CASSDRREKLFF.